The rows below give T cell receptor beta chains drawn from one sample of a study of human T cells and chemical hapten exposure. TCRdb redid the calling of the RACE reads with MiXCR, one entry per CDR3 protein. The sample has 250,000 or so distinct CDR3 sequences, roughly 7.7% seen once; the top ten hold 1.2%. Sequenced material: whole blood, taken in connection with sensitization to the hapten diphenylcyclopropenone (DPC). These receptor sequences come from a man between 18 and 35 years old with alopecia areata. Some clones in this sample may be carry-over from other donors' samples. Both conserved end residues are part of each CDR3. The size entry is marked missing in some rows and otherwise reads once, few, many or a size class.

V	size	J	CDR3
TRBV29-1	many	TRBJ2-1	CSVEGTGVQNEQFF
TRBV4-2	-	TRBJ2-5	CASSQDGTRQETQYF
TRBV3-1	few	TRBJ2-2	CASSQPYGAGANAGELFF
TRBV4-1	many	TRBJ1-5	CASSQAPSQPQHF
TRBV20-1	many	TRBJ2-1	CSASTAREQFF
TRBV5-1	few	TRBJ2-1	CASIPGTSGYNEQFF
TRBV12-3/TRBV12-4	many	TRBJ1-2	CASSLSWGGDEYGYTF
TRBV5-1	-	TRBJ1-2	CASSLSSFGKLNYGYTF
TRBV20-1	few	TRBJ2-7	CSAVDRDRGHYEQYF
TRBV5-1	many	TRBJ1-5	CASSLEGVANQPQHF
TRBV25-1	-	TRBJ2-6	CASSGGPGANVLTF
TRBV15	-	TRBJ2-2	CATSRESPGQGIGELFF
TRBV7-2	-	TRBJ1-5	CASSSRQGNQPQHF
TRBV6-5	-	TRBJ2-7	CASSYGGQGSYEQYF
TRBV20-1	-	TRBJ2-1	CSARDLTGHNEQFF
TRBV20-1	few	TRBJ1-2	CSAAKVALPNYGYTF
TRBV29-1	many	TRBJ2-2	CSVQPGEGELFF
TRBV4-1	-	TRBJ1-1	CANSAREQTEAFF
TRBV12-3/TRBV12-4	-	TRBJ1-1	CASSLAGRALNTEAFF
TRBV7-9	-	TRBJ1-2	CASSSLTGANYGYTF
TRBV6-5	-	TRBJ1-6	CASSYEAGNSPLHF
TRBV6-1	-	TRBJ1-5	CATHDRASNQPQHF
TRBV29-1	-	TRBJ1-1	CSVDGREGAEAFF
TRBV20-1	-	TRBJ2-3	CSANPQGTDTQYF
TRBV6-2/TRBV6-3	few	TRBJ2-7	CASSYSGQPPYEQYF
TRBV5-5	many	TRBJ2-7	CASSLGLYEEQYF
TRBV6-2/TRBV6-3	many	TRBJ2-2	CASSYSMDTHPNTGELFF
TRBV6-5	-	TRBJ1-1	CASYRGYHTEAFF
TRBV29-1	few	TRBJ2-5	CSVEPVRGGETQYF
TRBV6-2/TRBV6-3	few	TRBJ1-3	CASSYSVSSGNTIYF
TRBV24-1	-	TRBJ2-7	CATSDNRVSEQYF
TRBV7-3	-	TRBJ1-1	CASSLGGQGNTEAFF
TRBV6-5	few	TRBJ2-5	CASRRRVLQETQYF
TRBV28	-	TRBJ2-3	CASRQSGTSGATDTQYF
TRBV11-2	-	TRBJ2-2	CASSLDRRGPGELFF
TRBV6-5	many	TRBJ1-6	CASSRDYNSPLHF
TRBV6-5	few	TRBJ1-1	CASSYSRGKPNTEAFF
TRBV18	few	TRBJ2-3	CASSRREDTDTQYF